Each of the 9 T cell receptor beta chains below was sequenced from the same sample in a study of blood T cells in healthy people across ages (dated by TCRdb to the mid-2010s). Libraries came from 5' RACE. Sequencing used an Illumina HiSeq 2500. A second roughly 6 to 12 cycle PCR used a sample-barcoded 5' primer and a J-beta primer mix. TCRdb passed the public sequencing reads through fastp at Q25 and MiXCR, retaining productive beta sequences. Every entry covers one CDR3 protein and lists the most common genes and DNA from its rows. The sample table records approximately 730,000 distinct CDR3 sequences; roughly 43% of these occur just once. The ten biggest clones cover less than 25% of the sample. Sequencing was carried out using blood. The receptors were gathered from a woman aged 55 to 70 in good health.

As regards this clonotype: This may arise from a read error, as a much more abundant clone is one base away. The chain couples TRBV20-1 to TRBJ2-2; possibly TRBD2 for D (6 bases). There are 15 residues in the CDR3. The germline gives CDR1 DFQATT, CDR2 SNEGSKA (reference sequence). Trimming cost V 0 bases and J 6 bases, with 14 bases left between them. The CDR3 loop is CSARDRRVDAGELFF. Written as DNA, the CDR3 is TGCAGTGCTAGAGACAGGAGGGTAGACGCCGGGGAGCTGTTTTTT.

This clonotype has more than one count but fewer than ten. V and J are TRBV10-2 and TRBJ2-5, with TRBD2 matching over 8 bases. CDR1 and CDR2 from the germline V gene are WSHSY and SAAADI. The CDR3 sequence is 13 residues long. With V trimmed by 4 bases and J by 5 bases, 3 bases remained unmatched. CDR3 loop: CASSAAGGETQYF. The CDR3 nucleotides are TGCGCCAGCAGTGCGGCGGGAGGCGAGACCCAGTACTTC.

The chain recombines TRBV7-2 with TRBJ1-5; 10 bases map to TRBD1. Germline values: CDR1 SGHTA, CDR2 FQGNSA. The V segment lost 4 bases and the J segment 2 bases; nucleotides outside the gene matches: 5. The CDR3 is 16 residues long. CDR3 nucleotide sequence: TGTGCCAGCAGCTCCGGCGGGACAGGGGGCAATCAGCCCCAGCATTTT. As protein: CASSSGGTGGNQPQHF.

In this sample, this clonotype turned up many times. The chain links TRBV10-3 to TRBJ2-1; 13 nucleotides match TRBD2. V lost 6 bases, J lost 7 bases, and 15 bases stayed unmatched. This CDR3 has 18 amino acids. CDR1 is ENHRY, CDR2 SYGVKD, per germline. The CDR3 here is CAIRAGLAGSLGSNEQFF. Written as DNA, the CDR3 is TGTGCCATCAGGGCGGGACTAGCGGGGTCCCTGGGTTCAAATGAGCAGTTCTTC.

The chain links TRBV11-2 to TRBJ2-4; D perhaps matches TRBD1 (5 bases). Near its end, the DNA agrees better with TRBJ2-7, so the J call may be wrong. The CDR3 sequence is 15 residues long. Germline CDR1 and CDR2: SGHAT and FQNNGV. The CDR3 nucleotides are TGTGCCAGCAGCGACCCCTGGGGCAGATCCTACGAGCAGTACTTC. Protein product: CASSDPWGRSYEQYF.

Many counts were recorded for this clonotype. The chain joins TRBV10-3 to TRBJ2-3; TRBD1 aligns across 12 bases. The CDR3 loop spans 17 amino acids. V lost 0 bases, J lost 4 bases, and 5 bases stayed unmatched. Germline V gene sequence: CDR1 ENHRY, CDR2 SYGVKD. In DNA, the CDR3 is TGTGCCATCAGTGAGTCGTGGGACAGGGGGCATGCAGATACGCAGTATTTT. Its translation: CAISESWDRGHADTQYF.

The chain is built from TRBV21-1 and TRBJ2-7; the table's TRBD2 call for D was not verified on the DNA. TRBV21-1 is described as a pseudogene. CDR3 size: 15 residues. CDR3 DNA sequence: TGTGCCAGCAGCAGCGTAGCGGGAGTTGAGTGCGAGCAGTACTTC. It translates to CASSSVAGVECEQYF.

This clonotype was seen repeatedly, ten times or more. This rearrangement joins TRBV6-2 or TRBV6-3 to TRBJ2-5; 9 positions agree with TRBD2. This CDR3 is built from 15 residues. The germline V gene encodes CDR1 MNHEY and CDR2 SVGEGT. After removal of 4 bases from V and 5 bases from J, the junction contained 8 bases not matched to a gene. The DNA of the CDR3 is TGTGCCAGCAGTTTGTTCGCGGGAGGGGGGGAGACCCAGTACTTC. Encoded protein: CASSLFAGGGETQYF.

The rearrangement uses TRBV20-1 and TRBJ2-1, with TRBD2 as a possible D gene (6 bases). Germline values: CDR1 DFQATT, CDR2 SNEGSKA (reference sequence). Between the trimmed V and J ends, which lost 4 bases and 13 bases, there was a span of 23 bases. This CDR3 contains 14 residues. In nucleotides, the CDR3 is TGCAGTGCTAACACTGGGCAGGAGGGTGAGACCCAGTTCTTC. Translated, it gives CSANTGQEGETQFF.